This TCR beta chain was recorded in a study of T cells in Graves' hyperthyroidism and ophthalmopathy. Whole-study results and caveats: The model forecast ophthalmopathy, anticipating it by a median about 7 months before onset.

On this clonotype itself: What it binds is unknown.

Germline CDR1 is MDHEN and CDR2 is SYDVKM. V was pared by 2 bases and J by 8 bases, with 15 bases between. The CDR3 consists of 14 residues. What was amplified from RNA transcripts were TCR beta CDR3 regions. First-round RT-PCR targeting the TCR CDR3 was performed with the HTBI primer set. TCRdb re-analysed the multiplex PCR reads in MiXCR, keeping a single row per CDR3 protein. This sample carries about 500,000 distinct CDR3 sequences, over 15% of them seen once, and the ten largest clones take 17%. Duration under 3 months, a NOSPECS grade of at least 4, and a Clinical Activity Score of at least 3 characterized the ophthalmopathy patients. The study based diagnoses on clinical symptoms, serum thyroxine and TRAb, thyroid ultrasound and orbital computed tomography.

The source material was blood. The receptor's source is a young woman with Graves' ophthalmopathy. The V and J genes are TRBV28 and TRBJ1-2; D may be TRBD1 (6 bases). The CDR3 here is CASSLKGRGGGYTF. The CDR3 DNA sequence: TGTGCCAGCAGTTTAAAAGGTCGAGGGGGGGGCTACACCTTC.